A selection of T cell receptor beta chains follows, all from one sample in a study of T cells after somatic rescue of genetic block. Here immunoSEQ multiplex PCR was the method, and the copy in TCRdb shows in-frame clones only, minus some. The sample lists roughly 51,000 clones; 90% to 97% were seen once. Input material: peripheral blood mononuclear cells (PBMCs). The source of these receptors is a child less than two years old. Both conserved end residues are part of each CDR3. A D gene is named only where the DNA matches it firmly. Not every row has a clone size; where given, it reads once, few, many or a size class.

V	size	J	D	DNA	CDR3
TRBV28	.	TRBJ1-5	TRBD1	TGTGCCAGCAGTGGGACAGGGGGCAATCAGCCCCAGCATTTT	CASSGTGGNQPQHF
TRBV5-1	.	TRBJ2-1	TRBD2	TGCGCCAGCAGCTTTACTAGCGGGATTCGGAATGAGCAGTTCTTC	CASSFTSGIRNEQFF
TRBV30	.	TRBJ1-3	.	TGTGCCTGGAGACTCCCGGGCCTCCTCTCTGGAAACACCATATATTTT	CAWRLPGLLSGNTIYF
TRBV15	.	TRBJ2-5	.	TGTGCCACCAGCAGAGGACACCAAGAGACCCAGTACTTC	CATSRGHQETQYF
TRBV5-1	.	TRBJ2-7	.	TGCGCCAGCAGCTTGGAGGCATCCGTCTACTACGAGCAGTACTTC	CASSLEASVYYEQYF
TRBV7-2	.	TRBJ1-2	TRBD1	TGTGCCAGCAGTCAAAGTACAGGGGGCTATGGCTACACCTTC	CASSQSTGGYGYTF
TRBV19	.	TRBJ2-6	.	TGTGCCAGTACGTGGGTAGGGGCCAACGTCCTGACTTTC	CASTWVGANVLTF
TRBV10-3	.	TRBJ2-7	.	TGTGCCATCAGTGAGCACCCCTTTTGGGGAGAGCAGTACTTC	CAISEHPFWGEQYF
TRBV9	.	TRBJ2-2	.	TGTGCCAGCAGCGACAACACCGGGGAGCTGTTTTTT	CASSDNTGELFF
TRBV13	.	TRBJ2-7	.	TGTGCCAGCAGCTTACTAGAGGGACCCGACGAGCAGTACTTC	CASSLLEGPDEQYF
TRBV11-2	.	TRBJ2-1	.	TGTGCCAGCAGTTATGTCCATGAGCAGTTCTTC	CASSYVHEQFF
TRBV6-5	.	TRBJ1-5	TRBD1	TGTGCCAGCAGTTACTCGAGGGGACAGAATCAGCCCCAGCATTTT	CASSYSRGQNQPQHF
TRBV28	once	TRBJ2-2	.	TGTGCCAGCAATCCTACAGGGGACCCTAGCGCCACGCAGGACACCGGGGAGCTGTTTTTT	CASNPTGDPSATQDTGELFF